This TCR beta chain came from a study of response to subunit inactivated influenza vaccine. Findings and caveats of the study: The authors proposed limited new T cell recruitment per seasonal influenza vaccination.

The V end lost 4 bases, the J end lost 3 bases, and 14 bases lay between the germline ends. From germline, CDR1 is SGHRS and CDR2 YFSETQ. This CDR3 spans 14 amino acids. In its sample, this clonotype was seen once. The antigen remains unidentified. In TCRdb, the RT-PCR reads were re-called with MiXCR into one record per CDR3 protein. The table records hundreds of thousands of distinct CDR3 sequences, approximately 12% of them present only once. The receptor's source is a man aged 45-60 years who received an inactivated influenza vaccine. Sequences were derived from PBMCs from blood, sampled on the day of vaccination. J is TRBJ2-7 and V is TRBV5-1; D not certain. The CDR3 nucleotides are TGCGCCAGCAGCGATCCGCGACACTTCTACGAGCAGTACTTC. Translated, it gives CASSDPRHFYEQYF.